This T cell receptor (beta chain) originates from a study of cytomegalovirus exposure and HLA in healthy donors. Regarding the study as a whole: CMV serostatus stood as the only immune exposure information on hand. Cytomegalovirus status was reportedly diagnosed by the classifier with high sensitivity and specificity.

About this clone: Its antigen is undetermined.

Losses at the gene ends were 5 bases for V and 9 bases for J; bases not matched to a gene: 4. CDR1 and CDR2 from the germline V gene are MDHEN and SYDVKM. CDR3 size: 12 residues. PCR amplification relied on 60 Vbeta primers (plus 13 Jbeta primers). Sequencing used immunoSEQ multiplex PCR; TCRdb keeps in-frame clones, though not all of them. The table has under 250,000 clones, approximately 81% seen once; the top ten hold 1% to 1.5%. Sequencing used PBMCs. This clonotype was sampled from a human donor in good health. The chain recombines TRBV28 with TRBJ2-7, with 10 bases fitting TRBD1. This CDR3 is CASSLTGGGQYF. The CDR3 DNA sequence: TGTGCCAGCAGTCTGACAGGGGGCGGGCAGTACTTC.